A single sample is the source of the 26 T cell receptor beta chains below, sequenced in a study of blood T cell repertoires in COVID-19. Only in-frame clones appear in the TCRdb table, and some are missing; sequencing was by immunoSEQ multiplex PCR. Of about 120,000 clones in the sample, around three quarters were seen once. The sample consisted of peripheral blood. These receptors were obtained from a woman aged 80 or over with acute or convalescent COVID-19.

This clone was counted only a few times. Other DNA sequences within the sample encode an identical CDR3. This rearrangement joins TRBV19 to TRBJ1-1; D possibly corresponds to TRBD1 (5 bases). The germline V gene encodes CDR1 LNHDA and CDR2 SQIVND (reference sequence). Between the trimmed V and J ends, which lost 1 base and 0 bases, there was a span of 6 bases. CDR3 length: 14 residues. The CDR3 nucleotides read TGTGCCAGTAGTATAGGACAGTTGAACACTGAAGCTTTCTTT. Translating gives CASSIGQLNTEAFF.

The CDR3 sequence is CASSLAGYDTEAFF. The CDR3 region has the DNA TGCGCCAGCAGCTTGGCAGGGTATGACACTGAAGCTTTCTTT. This chain uses TRBV5-1 with TRBJ1-1; tentatively, D is TRBD1 (5 bases). CDR1 and CDR2 from the germline V gene are SGHRS and YFSETQ. The germline V and J ends were trimmed by 0 bases and 3 bases, with 9 bases remaining between them. The CDR3 covers 14 residues.

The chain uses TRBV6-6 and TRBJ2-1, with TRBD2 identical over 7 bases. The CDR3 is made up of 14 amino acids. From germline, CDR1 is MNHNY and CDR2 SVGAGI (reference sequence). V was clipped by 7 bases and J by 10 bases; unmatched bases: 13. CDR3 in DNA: TGTGCCAGCACAAGCCAGCGGGGCACCCGGGAGCAGTTCTTC. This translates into CASTSQRGTREQFF.

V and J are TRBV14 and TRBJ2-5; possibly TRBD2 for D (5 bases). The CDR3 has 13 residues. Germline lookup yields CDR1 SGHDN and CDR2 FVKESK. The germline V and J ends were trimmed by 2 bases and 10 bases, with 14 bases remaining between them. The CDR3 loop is CASSQPLHGDQYF. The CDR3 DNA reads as TGTGCCAGCAGCCAACCCTTGCACGGGGACCAGTACTTC.

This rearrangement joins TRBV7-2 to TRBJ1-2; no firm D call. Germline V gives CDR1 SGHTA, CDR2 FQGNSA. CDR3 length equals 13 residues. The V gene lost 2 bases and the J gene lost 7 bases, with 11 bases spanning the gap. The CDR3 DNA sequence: TGTGCCAGCAGCTTAACCGGGGAGAGTGGCTACACCTTC. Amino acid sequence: CASSLTGESGYTF.

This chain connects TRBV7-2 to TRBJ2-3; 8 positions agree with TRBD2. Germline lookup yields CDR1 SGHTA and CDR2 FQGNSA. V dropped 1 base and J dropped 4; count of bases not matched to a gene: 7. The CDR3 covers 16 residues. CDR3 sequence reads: CASSLEPAGAADTQYF. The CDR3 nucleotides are TGTGCCAGCAGCTTAGAACCAGCGGGAGCCGCAGATACGCAGTATTTT.

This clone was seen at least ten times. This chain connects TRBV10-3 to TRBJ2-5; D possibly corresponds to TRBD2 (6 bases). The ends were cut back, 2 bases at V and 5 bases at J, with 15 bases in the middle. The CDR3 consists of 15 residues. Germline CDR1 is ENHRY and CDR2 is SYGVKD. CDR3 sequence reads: CAISETMGGSETQYF. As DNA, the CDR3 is TGTGCCATCAGTGAGACCATGGGGGGTTCCGAGACCCAGTACTTC.

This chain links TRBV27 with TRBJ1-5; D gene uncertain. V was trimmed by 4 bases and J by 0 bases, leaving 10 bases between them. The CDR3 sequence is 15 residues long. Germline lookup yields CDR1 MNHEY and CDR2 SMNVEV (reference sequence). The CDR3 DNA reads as TGTGCCAGCAGTTCCCGACTTTATAGCAATCAGCCCCAGCATTTT. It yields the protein CASSSRLYSNQPQHF.

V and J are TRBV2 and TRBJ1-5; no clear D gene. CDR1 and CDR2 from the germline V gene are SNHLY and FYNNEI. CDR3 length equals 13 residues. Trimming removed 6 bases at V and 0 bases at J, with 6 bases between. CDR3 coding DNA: TGTGCCAGCAGGGCCGTTAGCAATCAGCCCCAGCATTTT. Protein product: CASRAVSNQPQHF.

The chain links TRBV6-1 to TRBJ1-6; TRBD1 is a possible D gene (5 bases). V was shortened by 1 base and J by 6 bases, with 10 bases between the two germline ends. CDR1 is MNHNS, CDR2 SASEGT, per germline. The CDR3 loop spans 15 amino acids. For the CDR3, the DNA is TGTGCCAGCAGTGAAGGGCAGGGCCCTAATTCACCCCTCCACTTT. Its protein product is CASSEGQGPNSPLHF.

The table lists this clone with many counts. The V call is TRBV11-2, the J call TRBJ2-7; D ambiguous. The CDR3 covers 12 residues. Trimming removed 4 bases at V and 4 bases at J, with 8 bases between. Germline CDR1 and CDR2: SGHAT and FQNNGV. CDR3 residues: CASSSAGYEQYF. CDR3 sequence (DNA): TGTGCCAGCAGCTCCGCAGGTTACGAGCAGTACTTC.

The CDR3 loop reads CATSRASSQPQHF. CDR3 nucleotide sequence: TGTGCCACCAGCAGAGCCTCTAGTCAGCCCCAGCATTTT. This chain connects TRBV15 to TRBJ1-5; no clear D gene. The CDR3 loop spans 13 amino acids. Germline lookup yields CDR1 LNHNV and CDR2 YYDKDF (reference sequence). V was clipped by 1 base and J by 6 bases, with 7 bases between them.

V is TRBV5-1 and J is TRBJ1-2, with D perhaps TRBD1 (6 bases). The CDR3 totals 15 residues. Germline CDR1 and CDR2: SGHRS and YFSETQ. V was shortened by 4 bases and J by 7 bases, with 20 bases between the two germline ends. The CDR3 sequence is CASSGSQGPLGGYTF. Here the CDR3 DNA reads TGCGCCAGCAGCGGCTCACAGGGCCCCCTCGGTGGCTACACCTTC.

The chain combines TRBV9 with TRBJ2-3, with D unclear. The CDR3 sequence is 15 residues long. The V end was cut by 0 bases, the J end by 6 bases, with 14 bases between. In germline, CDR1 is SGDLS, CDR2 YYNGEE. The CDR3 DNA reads TGTGCCAGCAGCGTAGAATCGCGCAAGTGGGATACGCAGTATTTT. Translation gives CASSVESRKWDTQYF.

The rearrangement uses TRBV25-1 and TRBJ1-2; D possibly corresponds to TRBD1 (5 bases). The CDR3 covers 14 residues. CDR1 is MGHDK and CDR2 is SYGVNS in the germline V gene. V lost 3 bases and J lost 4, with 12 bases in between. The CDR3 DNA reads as TGTGCCAGCAGTGAGGGGACCGGGAGCTATGGCTACACCTTC. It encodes CASSEGTGSYGYTF.

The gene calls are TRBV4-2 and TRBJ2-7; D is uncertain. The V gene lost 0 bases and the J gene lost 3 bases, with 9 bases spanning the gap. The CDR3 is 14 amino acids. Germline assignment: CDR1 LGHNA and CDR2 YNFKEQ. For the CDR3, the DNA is TGTGCCAGCAGCCAAGATGAGAGGAACTACGAGCAGTACTTC. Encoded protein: CASSQDERNYEQYF.

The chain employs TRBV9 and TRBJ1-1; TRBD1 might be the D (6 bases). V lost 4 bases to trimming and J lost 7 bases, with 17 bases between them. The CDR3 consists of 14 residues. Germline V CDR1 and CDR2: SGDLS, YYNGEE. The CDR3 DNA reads TGTGCCAGCAGCCCGCGAGGGGGATCTAGTGAAGCTTTCTTT. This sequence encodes CASSPRGGSSEAFF.

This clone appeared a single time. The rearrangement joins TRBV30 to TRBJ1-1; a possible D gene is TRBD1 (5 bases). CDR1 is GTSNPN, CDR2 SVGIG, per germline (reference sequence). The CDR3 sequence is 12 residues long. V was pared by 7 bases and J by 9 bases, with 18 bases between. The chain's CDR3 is CASNAGPGQAFF. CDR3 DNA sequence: TGTGCCTCTAACGCAGGGCCGGGCCAAGCTTTCTTT.

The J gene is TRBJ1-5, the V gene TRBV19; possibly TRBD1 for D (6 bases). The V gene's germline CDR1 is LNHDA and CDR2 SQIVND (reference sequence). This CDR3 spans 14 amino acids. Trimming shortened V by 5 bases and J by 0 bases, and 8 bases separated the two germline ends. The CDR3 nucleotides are TGTGCCAGTAGTGGGACACATAGCAATCAGCCCCAGCATTTT. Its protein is CASSGTHSNQPQHF.

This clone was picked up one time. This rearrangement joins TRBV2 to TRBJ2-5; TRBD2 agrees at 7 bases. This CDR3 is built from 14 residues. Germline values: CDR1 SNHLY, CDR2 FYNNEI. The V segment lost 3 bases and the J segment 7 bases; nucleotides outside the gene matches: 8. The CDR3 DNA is TGTGCCAGCAGTGATGGCAGGTTAGCGGGGACCCAGTACTTC. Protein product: CASSDGRLAGTQYF. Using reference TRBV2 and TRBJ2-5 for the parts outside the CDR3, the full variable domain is EPEVTQTPSHQVTQMGQEVILRCVPISNHLYFYWYRQILGQKVEFLVSFYNNEISEKSEIFDDQFSVERPDGSNFTLKIRSTKLEDSAMYFCASSDGRLAGTQYFGPGTRLLVL.

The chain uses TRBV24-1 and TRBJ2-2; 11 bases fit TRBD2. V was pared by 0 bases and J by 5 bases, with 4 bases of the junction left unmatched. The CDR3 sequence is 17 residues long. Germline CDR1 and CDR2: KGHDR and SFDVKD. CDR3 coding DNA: TGTGCCACCAGTGATTTGCTAACTAGCGGGAGTACCGGGGAGCTGTTTTTT. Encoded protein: CATSDLLTSGSTGELFF.

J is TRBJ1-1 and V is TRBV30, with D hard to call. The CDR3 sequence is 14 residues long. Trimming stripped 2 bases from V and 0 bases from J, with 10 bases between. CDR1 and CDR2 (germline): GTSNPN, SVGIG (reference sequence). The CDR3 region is CAWSPLKLNTEAFF. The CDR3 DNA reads TGTGCCTGGAGTCCCCTGAAGCTGAACACTGAAGCTTTCTTT.

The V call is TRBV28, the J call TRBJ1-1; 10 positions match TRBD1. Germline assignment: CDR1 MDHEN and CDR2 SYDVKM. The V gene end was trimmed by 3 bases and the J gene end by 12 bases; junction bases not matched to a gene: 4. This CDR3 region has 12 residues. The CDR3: CASSLRDRGPFF. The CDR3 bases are TGTGCCAGCAGTTTGCGGGACAGGGGACCTTTCTTT.

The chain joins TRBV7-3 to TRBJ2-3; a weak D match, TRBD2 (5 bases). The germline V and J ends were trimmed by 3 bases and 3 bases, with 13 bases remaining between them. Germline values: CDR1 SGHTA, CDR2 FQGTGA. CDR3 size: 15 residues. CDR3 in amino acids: CASSLRGSQTDTQYF. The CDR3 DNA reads TGTGCCAGCAGCTTGAGAGGGAGTCAGACAGATACGCAGTATTTT.

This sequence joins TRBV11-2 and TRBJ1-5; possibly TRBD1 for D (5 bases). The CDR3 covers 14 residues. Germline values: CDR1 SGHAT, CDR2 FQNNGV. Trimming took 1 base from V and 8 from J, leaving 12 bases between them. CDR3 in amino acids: CASSLVGGGEPQHF. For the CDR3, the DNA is TGTGCCAGCAGCTTAGTGGGGGGTGGCGAGCCCCAGCATTTT.

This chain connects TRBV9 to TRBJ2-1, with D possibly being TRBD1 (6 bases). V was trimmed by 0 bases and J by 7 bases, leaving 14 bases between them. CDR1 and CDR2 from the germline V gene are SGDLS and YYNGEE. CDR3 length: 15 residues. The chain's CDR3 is CASSVEGVLANEQFF. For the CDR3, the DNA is TGTGCCAGCAGCGTAGAGGGGGTTTTGGCGAATGAGCAGTTCTTC.